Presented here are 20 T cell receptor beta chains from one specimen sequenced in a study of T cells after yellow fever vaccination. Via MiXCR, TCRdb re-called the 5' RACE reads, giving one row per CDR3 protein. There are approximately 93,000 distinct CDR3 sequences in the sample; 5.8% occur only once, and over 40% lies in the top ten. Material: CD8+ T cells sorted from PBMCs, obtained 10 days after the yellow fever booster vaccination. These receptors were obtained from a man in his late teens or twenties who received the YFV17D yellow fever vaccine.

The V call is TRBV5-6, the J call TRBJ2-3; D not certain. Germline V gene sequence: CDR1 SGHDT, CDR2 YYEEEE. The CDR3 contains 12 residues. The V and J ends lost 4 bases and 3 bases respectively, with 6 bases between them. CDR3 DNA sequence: TGTGCCAGCAGCCCAACAACAGATACGCAGTATTTT. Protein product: CASSPTTDTQYF.

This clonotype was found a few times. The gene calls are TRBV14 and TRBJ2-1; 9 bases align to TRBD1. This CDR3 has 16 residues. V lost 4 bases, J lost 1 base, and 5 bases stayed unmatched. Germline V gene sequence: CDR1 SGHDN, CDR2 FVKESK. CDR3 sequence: CASSLRDRVSYNEQFF. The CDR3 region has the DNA TGTGCCAGCAGCCTCCGGGACAGGGTGTCCTACAATGAGCAGTTCTTC.

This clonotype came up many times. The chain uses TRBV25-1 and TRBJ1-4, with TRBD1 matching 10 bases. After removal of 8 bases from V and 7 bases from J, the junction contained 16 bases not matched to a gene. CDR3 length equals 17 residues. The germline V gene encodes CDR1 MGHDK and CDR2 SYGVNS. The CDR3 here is CASGTGTGAYGGEKLFF. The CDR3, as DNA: TGTGCCAGCGGAACCGGGACAGGGGCCTATGGCGGTGAAAAACTGTTTTTT.

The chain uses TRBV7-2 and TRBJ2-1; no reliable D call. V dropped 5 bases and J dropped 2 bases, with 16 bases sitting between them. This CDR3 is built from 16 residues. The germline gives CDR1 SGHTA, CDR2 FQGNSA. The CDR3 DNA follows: TGTGCCAGCAGCCTTCCAGGTAATGTCCCCTACAATGAGCAGTTCTTC. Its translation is CASSLPGNVPYNEQFF.

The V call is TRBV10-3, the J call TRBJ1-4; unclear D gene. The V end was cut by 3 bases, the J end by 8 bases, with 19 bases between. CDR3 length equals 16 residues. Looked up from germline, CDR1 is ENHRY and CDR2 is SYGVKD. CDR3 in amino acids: CAISDPEDRLGEKLFF. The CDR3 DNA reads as TGTGCCATCAGTGACCCGGAGGATCGGCTAGGAGAAAAACTGTTTTTT.

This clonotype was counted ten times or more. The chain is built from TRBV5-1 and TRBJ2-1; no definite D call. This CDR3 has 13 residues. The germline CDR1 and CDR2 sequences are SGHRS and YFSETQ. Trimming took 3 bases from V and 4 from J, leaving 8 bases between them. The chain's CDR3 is CASSSDGYNEQFF. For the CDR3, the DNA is TGCGCCAGCAGCTCGGACGGGTACAATGAGCAGTTCTTC.

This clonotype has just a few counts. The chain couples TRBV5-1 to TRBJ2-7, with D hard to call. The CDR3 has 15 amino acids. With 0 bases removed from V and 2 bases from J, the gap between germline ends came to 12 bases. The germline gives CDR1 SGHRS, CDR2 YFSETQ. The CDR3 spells CASSLAAAAAYEQYF. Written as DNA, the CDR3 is TGCGCCAGCAGCTTGGCGGCCGCCGCAGCCTACGAGCAGTACTTC. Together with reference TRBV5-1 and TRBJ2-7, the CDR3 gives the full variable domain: KAGVTQTPRYLIKTRGQQVTLSCSPISGHRSVSWYQQTPGQGLQFLFEYFSETQRNKGNFPGRFSGRQFSNSRSEMNVSTLELGDSALYLCASSLAAAAAYEQYFGPGTRLTVT.

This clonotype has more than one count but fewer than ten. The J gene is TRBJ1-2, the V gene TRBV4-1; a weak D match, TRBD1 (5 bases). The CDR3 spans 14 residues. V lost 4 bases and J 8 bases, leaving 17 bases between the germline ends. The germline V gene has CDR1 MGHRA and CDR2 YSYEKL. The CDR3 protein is CASSPRGWGDGYTF. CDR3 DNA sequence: TGCGCCAGCAGCCCCCGGGGGTGGGGCGACGGCTACACCTTC.

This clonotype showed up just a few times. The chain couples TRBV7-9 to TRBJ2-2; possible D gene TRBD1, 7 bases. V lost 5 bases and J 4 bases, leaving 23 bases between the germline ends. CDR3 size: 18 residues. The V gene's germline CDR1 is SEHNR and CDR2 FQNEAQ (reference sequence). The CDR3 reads CASSQSRDQGGATGELFF. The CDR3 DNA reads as TGTGCCAGCAGCCAATCCCGCGACCAGGGGGGAGCCACCGGGGAGCTGTTTTTT.

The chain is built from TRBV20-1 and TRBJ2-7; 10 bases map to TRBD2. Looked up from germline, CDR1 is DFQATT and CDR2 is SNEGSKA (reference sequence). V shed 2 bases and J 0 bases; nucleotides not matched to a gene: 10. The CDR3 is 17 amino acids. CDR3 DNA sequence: TGCAGTGCTAGATCCCCTAGTAGCGGGGGGTTCTCCTACGAGCAGTACTTC. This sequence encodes CSARSPSSGGFSYEQYF.

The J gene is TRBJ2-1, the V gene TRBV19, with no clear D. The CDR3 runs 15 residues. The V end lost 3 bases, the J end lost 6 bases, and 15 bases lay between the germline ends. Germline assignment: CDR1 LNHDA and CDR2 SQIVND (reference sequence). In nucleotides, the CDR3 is TGTGCCAGTAGTATGATCTTCAGTCAGCTCAATGAGCAGTTCTTC. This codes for CASSMIFSQLNEQFF.

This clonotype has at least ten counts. Here the CDR3 reads CSATRRDRGYIQYF. The DNA of the CDR3 is TGCAGTGCTACTCGTCGGGACAGGGGCTACATTCAGTACTTC. The chain uses TRBV20-1 and TRBJ2-4, with 10 bases fitting TRBD1. CDR3 length: 14 amino acids. Germline CDR1 reads DFQATT; CDR2 reads SNEGSKA (reference sequence). J was trimmed by 8 bases and V by 4 bases; bases with no gene match: 8.

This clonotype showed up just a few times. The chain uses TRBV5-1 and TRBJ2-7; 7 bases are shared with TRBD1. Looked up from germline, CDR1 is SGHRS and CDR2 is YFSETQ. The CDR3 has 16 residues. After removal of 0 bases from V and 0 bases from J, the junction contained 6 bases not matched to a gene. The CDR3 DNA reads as TGCGCCAGCAGCTTGGGTACAGGGGCGAACTCCTACGAGCAGTACTTC. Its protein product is CASSLGTGANSYEQYF.

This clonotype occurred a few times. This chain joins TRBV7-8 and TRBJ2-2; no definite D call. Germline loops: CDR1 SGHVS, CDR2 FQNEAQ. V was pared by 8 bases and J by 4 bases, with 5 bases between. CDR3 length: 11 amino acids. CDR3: CASRPTGELFF. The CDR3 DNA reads TGTGCCAGCCGGCCCACCGGGGAGCTGTTTTTT.

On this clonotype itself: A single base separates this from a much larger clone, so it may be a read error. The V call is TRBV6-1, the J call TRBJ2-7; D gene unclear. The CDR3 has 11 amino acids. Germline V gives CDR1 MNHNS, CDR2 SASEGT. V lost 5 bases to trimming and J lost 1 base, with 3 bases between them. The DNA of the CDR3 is TGTGCCAGCAGTATATCCTACGAGCAGTACTTC. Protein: CASSISYEQYF.

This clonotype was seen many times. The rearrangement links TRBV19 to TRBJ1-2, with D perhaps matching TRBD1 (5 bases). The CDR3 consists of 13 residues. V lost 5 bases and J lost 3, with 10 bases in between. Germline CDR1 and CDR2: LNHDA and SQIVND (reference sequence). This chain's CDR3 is CASSPRQYYGYTF. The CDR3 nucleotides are TGTGCCAGTAGTCCCAGACAGTACTATGGCTACACCTTC.

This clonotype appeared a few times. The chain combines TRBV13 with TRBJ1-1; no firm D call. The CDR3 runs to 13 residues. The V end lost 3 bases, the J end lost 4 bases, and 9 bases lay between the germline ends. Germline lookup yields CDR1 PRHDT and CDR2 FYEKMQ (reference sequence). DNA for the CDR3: TGTGCCAGCAGCTTCCGGGAACTCACTGAAGCTTTCTTT. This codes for CASSFRELTEAFF. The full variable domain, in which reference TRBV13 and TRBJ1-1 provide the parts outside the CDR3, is AAGVIQSPRHLIKEKRETATLKCYPIPRHDTVYWYQQGPGQDPQFLISFYEKMQSDKGSIPDRFSAQQFSDYHSELNMSSLELGDSALYFCASSFRELTEAFFGQGTRLTVV.

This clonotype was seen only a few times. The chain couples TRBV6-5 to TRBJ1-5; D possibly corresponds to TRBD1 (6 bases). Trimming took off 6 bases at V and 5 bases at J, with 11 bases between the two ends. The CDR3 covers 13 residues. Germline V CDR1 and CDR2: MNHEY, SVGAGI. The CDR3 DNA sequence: TGTGCCAGCAGCCCCGGGGGCGATCAGCCCCAGCATTTT. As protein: CASSPGGDQPQHF.

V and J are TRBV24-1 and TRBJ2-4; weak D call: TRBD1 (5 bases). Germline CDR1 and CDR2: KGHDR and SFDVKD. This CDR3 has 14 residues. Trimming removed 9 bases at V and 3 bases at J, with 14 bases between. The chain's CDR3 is CATADSRDKNIQYF. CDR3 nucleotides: TGTGCCACCGCCGACAGTCGTGACAAAAACATTCAGTACTTC.

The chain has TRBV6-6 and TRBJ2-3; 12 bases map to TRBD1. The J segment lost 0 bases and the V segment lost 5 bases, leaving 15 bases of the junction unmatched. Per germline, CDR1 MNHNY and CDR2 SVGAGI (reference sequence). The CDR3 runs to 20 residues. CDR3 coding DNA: TGTGCCAGCAGTCGACCGGGACAGGGGGCCGGGACCGACAGCACAGATACGCAGTATTTT. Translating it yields CASSRPGQGAGTDSTDTQYF.